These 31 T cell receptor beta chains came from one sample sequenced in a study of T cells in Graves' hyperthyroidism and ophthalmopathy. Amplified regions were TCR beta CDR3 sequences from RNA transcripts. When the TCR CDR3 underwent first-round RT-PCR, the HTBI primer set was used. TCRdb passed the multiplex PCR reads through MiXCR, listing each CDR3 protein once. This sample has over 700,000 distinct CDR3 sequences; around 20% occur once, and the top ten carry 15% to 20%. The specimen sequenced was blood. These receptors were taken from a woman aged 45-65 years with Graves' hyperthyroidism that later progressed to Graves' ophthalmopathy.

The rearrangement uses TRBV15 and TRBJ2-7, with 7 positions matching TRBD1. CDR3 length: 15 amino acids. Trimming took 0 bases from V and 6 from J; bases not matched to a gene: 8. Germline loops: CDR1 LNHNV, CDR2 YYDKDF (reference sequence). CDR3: CATSRDSGQDGEQYF. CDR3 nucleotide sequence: TGTGCCACCAGCAGAGATTCCGGACAGGACGGCGAGCAGTACTTC.

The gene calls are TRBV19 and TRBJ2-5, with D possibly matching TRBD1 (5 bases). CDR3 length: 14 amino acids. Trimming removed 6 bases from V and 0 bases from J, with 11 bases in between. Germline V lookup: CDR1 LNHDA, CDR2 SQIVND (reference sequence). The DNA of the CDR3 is TGTGCCAGTAGAAGCAGGGCCAACCAAGAGACCCAGTACTTC. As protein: CASRSRANQETQYF.

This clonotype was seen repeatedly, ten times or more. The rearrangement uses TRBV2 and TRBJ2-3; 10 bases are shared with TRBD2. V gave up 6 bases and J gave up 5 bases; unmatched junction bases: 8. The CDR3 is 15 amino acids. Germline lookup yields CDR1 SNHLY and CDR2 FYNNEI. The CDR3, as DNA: TGTGCCAGCAGACGACTAGCGGGCACGGAAGATACGCAGTATTTT. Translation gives CASRRLAGTEDTQYF.

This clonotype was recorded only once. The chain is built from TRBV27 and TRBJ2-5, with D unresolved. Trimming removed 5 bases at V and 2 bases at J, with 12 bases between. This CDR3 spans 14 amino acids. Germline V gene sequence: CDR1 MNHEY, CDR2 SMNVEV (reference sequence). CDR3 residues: CASSTSSGQETQYF. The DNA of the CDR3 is TGTGCCAGCAGTACGTCTTCCGGACAAGAGACCCAGTACTTC.

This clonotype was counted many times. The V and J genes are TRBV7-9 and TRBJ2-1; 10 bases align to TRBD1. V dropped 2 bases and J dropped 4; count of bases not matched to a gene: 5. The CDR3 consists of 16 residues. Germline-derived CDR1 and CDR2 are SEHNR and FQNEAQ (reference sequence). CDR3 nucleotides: TGTGCCAGCAGCTTATCCGGGACAGGGGTATACAATGAGCAGTTCTTC. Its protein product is CASSLSGTGVYNEQFF.

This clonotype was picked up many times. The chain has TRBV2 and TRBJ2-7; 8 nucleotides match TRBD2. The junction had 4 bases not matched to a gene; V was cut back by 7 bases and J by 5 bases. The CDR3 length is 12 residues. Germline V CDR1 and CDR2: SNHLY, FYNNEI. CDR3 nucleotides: TGTGCCAGCACCGGGACTAGAAACGAGCAGTACTTC. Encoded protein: CASTGTRNEQYF.

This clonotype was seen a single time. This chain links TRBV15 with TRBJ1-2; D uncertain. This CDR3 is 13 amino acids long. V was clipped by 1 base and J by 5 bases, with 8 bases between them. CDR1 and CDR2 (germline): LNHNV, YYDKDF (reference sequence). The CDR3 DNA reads TGTGCCACCAGCAGAGGAGATTTTTATGGCTACACCTTC. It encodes CATSRGDFYGYTF.

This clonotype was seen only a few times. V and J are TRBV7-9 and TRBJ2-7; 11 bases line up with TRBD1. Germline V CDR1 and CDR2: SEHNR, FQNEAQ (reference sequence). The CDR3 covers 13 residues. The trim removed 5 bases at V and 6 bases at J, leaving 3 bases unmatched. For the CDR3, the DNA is TGTGCCAGCAGCGGACAGGGGGCTTTCGAGCAGTACTTC. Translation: CASSGQGAFEQYF.

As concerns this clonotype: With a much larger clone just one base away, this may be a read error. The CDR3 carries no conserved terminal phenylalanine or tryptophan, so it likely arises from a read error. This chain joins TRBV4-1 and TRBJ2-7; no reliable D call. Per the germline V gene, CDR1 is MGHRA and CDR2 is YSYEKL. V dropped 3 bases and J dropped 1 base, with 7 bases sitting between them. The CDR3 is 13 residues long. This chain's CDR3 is CASSHLESYEQYS. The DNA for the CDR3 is TGCGCCAGCAGCCACCTGGAGTCCTACGAGCAGTACTCC.

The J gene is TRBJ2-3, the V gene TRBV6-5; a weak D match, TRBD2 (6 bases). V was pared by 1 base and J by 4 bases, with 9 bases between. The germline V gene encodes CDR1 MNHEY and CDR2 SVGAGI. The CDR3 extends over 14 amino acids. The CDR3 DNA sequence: TGTGCCAGCAGTTACTTAACGGGAGCAGATACGCAGTATTTT. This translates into CASSYLTGADTQYF.

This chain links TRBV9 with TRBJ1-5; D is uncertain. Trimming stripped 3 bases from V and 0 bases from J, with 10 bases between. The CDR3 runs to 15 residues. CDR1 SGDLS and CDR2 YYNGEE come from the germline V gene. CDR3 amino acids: CASSAGGSSNQPQHF. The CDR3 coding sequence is TGTGCCAGCAGCGCAGGTGGGAGTAGCAATCAGCCCCAGCATTTT.

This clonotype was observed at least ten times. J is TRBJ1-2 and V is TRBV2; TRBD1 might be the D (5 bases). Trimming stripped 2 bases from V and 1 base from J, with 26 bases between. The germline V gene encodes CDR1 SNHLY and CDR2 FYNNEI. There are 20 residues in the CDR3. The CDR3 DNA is TGTGCCAGCAGTGAACCTGATTCACTCCGGTCCCAAAGGGGTAACTATGGCTACACCTTC. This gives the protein CASSEPDSLRSQRGNYGYTF.

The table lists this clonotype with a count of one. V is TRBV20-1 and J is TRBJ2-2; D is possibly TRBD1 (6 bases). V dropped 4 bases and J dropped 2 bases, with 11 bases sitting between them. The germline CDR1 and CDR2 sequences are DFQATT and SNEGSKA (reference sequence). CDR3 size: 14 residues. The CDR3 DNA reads TGCAGTGCTATTAGGGACATAAACACCGGGGAGCTGTTTTTT. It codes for CSAIRDINTGELFF.

CDR3 amino acids: CAISGGGAYTGELFF. CDR3 nucleotides: TGTGCCATCAGCGGCGGGGGGGCGTACACCGGGGAGCTGTTTTTT. The gene calls are TRBV10-3 and TRBJ2-2; 9 bases are a match to TRBD2. Trimming took 6 bases from V and 3 from J; bases not matched to a gene: 5. Germline V lookup: CDR1 ENHRY, CDR2 SYGVKD. This CDR3 has 15 residues.

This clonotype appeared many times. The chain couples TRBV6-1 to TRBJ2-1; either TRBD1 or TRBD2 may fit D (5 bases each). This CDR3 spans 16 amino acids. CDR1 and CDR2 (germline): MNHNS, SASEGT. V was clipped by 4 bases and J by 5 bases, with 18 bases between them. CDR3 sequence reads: CASSVERGLGNNEQFF. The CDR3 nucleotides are TGTGCCAGCAGTGTGGAGAGGGGCCTTGGAAACAATGAGCAGTTCTTC.

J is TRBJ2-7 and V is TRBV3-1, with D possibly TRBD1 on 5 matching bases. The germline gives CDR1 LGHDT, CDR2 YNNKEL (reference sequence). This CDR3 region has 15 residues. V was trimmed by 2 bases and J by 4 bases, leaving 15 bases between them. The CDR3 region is CASSQHVDSLYEQYF. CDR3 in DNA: TGTGCCAGCAGCCAACACGTAGACAGTCTATACGAGCAGTACTTC.

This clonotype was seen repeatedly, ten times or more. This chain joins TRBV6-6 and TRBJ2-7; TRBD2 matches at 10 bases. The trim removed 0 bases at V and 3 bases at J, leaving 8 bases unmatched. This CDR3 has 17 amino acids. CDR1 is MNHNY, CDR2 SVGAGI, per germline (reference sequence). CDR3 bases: TGTGCCAGCAGTTACTCGCAGGGGACTAGCGTCAACTACGAGCAGTACTTC. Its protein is CASSYSQGTSVNYEQYF.

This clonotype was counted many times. The CDR3 loop is CASSLVGLPTRIWAGDTQYF. For the CDR3, the DNA is TGTGCCAGCAGCTTAGTAGGTCTACCCACTCGAATCTGGGCGGGAGATACGCAGTATTTT. V usage is TRBV7-2 and J usage is TRBJ2-3; the D gene is possibly TRBD2 (5 bases). This CDR3 comprises 20 residues. V was trimmed by 1 base and J by 5 bases, leaving 28 bases between them. Germline V gene data show CDR1 as SGHTA and CDR2 as FQGNSA.

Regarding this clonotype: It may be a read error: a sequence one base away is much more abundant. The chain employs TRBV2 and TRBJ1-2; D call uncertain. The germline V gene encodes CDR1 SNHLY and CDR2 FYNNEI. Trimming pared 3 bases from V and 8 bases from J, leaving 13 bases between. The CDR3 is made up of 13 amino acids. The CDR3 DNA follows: TGTGCCAGCAGTGAGGCCGGGGTCGACGGCTACACCTTC. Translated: CASSEAGVDGYTF.

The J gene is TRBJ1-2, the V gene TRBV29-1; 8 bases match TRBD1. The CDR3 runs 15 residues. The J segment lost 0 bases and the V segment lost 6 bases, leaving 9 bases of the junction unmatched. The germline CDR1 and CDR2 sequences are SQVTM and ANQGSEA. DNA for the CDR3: TGCAGCGTCCCCTCCGGGACAGGAGCTAACTATGGCTACACCTTC. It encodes CSVPSGTGANYGYTF.

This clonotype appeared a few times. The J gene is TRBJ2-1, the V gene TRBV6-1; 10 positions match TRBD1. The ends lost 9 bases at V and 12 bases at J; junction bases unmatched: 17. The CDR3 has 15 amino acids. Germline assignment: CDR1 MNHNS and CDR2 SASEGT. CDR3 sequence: CASPAGTGARTWQFF. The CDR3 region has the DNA TGTGCCAGTCCCGCCGGGACAGGGGCACGGACATGGCAGTTCTTC.

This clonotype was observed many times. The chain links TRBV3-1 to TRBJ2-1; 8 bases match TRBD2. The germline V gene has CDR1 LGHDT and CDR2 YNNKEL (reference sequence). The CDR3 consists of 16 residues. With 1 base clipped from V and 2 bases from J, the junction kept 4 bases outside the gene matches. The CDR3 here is CASSQGERGTYNEQFF. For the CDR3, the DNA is TGTGCCAGCAGCCAAGGGGAGCGGGGGACCTACAATGAGCAGTTCTTC.

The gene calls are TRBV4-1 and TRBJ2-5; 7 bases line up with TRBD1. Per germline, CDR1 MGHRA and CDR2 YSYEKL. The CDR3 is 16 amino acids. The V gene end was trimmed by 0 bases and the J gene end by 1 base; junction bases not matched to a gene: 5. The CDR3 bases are TGCGCCAGCAGCCAAGAGGCAGGGGGATCCCAAGAGACCCAGTACTTC. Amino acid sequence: CASSQEAGGSQETQYF.

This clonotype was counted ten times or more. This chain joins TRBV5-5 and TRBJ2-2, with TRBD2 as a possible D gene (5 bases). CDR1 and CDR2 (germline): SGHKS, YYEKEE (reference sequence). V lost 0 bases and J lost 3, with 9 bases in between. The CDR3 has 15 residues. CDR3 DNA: TGTGCCAGCAGCTTGGGACTACGATACACCGGGGAGCTGTTTTTT. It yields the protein CASSLGLRYTGELFF.

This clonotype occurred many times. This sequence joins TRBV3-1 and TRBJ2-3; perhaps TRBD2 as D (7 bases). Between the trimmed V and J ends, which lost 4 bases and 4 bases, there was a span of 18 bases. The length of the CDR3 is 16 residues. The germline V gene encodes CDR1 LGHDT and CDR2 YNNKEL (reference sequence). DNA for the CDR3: TGTGCCAGCAGCCGTCTCGGGGCGGGGGCCGCAGATACGCAGTATTTT. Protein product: CASSRLGAGAADTQYF.

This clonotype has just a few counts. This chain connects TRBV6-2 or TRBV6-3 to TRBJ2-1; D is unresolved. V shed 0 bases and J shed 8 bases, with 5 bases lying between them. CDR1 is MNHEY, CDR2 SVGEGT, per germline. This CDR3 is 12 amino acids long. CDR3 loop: CASSYSRHEQFF. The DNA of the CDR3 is TGTGCCAGCAGTTACTCGAGGCATGAGCAGTTCTTC.

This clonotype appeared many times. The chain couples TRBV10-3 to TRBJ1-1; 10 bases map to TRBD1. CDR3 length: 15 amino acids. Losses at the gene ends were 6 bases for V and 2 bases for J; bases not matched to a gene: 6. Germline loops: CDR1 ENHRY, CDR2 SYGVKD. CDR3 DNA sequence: TGTGCCATCAGGGACCGGGACAGGGGCAACACTGAAGCTTTCTTT. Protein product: CAIRDRDRGNTEAFF.

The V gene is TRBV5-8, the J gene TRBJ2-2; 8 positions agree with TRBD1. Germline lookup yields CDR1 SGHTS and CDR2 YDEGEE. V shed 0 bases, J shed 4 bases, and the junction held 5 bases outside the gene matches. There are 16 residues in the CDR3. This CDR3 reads CASSLARTGSTGELFF. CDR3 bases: TGTGCCAGCAGCTTGGCCCGGACAGGGTCCACCGGGGAGCTGTTTTTT.

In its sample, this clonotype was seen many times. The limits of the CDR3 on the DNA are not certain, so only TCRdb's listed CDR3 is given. CDR3 protein: CASSSVGGGNTF. The chain has TRBV12-3 or TRBV12-4 and TRBJ1-2; the D segment call TRBD1 is taken from the table without a DNA check. Including both end residues, the CDR3 is 12 amino acids long.

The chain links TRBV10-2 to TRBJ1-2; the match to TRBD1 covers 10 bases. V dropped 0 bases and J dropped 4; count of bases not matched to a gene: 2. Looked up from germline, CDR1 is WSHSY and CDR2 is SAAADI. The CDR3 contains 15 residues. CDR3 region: CASSESTGGLYGYTF. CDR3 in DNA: TGCGCCAGCAGTGAGTCGACAGGGGGCCTCTATGGCTACACCTTC.

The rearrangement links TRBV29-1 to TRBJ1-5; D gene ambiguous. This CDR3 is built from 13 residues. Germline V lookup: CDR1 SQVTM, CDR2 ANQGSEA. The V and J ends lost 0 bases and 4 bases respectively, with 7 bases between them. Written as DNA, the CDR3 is TGCAGCGTTGAAGATGGATCTAATCAGCCCCAGCATTTT. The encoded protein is CSVEDGSNQPQHF. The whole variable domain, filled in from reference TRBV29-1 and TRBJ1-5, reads SAVISQKPSRDICQRGTSLTIQCQVDSQVTMMFWYRQQPGQSLTLIATANQGSEATYESGFVIDKFPISRPNLTFSTLTVSNMSPEDSSIYLCSVEDGSNQPQHFGDGTRLSIL.